This T cell receptor (beta chain) was documented in a study of blood T cell repertoires in COVID-19. In the original analysis: Nucleated cell counts were estimated from reference gene primer amplification. Profiling relied on immunoSEQ multiplex PCR, and the TCRdb table lists in-frame clones only, not all of them. V and J calls and clone size are those listed in that table; D and trimming were worked out from the DNA. The table has around 140,000 clones, around four fifths seen once. V lost 0 bases, J lost 5 bases, and 2 bases stayed unmatched. The CDR3 length is 14 residues. CDR1 is SGHRS, CDR2 YFSETQ, per germline.

The TCR originated in a human donor in a cohort sampled during active COVID-19. The source material was peripheral blood. The chain has TRBV5-1 and TRBJ2-1, with 7 positions matching TRBD1. CDR3 nucleotides: TGCGCCAGCAGCTTGGGAGGGACAGACAATGAGCAGTTCTTC. It is translated as CASSLGGTDNEQFF.